This T cell receptor (beta chain) was sequenced for a study of blood T cell repertoires in COVID-19. Study details: The United States, Italy and Spain were the sources of the acute and convalescent COVID-19 samples. Nucleic acid was either cDNA or gDNA, and it came from T cells, B-cell-depleted T cells, or PBMCs.

In the original workflow: The assay estimated nucleated cells by amplifying reference gene primers. Repertoires were generated with immunoSEQ multiplex PCR, while TCRdb's copy carries only in-frame clones and drops some. V, J and clone size are taken as reported in that table, and D and trimming were inferred from the DNA itself. In the table there are approximately 88,000 clones, around nine tenths of which are singletons. Germline CDR1 SGHNT, CDR2 YENEEA. The CDR3 loop spans 13 amino acids. V lost 1 base and J lost 5, with 8 bases in between. Sequences were obtained from peripheral blood. The chain is built from TRBV11-3 and TRBJ2-5, with D hard to call. The source is a woman in her forties or fifties in a cohort sampled during active COVID-19. The CDR3 protein is CASSLGAKETQYF. The CDR3 region has the DNA TGTGCCAGCAGCTTAGGGGCTAAGGAGACCCAGTACTTC. Full variable domain (rest looked up from reference TRBV11-3 and TRBJ2-5): EAGVVQSPRYKIIEKKQPVAFWCNPISGHNTLYWYLQNLGQGPELLIRYENEEAVDDSQLPKDRFSAERLKGVDSTLKIQPAELGDSAVYLCASSLGAKETQYFGPGTRLLVL.